This T cell receptor (beta chain) was recorded in a study of cytomegalovirus exposure and HLA in healthy donors. Points from the study as a whole: Investigators reported 150 to 200 TCR beta chains as tied to cytomegalovirus. Among TCR sequences, most were rare, though some public TCRs appeared in many donors.

Notes on this clone: As yet, its antigen is unknown.

TCRdb's table, derived via immunoSEQ multiplex PCR, lists solely in-frame clones and lacks some. This table has over 150,000 clones, about 90% appearing once. The V and J ends lost 0 bases and 4 bases, in that order; junction bases with no gene match: 5. The CDR3 consists of 15 residues. Material: PBMCs. This rearrangement joins TRBV23-1 to TRBJ2-7, with 8 bases aligning to TRBD1. TRBV23-1 is an ORF, with its function uncertain. The clonotype comes from a woman in her 30s in good health and CMV-seronegative. The CDR3 DNA reads as TGCGCCAGCAGTCAATCCCGACAGGGGCATTACGAGCAGTACTTC. Translated: CASSQSRQGHYEQYF.